This T cell receptor (beta chain) originates from a study of T cells in Graves' hyperthyroidism and ophthalmopathy. The investigators amplified TCR beta CDR3 regions from RNA transcripts. The primer set for the first-round RT-PCR of the TCR CDR3 was HTBI. TCRdb recomputed calls from the multiplex PCR reads with MiXCR, one row per CDR3 protein. The repertoire holds some 510,000 distinct CDR3 sequences, with more than 45% as singletons. J lost 7 bases, V lost 0 bases, and 4 bases had no gene match. The CDR3 is made up of 16 amino acids. Germline V gives CDR1 LGHNA, CDR2 YNFKEQ. This clonotype was detected only a few times.

This receptor was obtained from a young woman with Graves' hyperthyroidism. The J gene is TRBJ1-6, the V gene TRBV4-2, with TRBD1 matching 9 bases. Sequencing was done on a sample of peripheral blood or thyroid tissue (not recorded which). This chain's CDR3 is CASSQDVGQGNSPLHF. The CDR3, as DNA: TGTGCCAGCAGCCAAGATGTCGGACAGGGGAATTCACCCCTCCACTTT.